The clone carrying this T cell receptor beta chain was seen a handful of times. This record comes from a study of blood T cells in healthy people across ages. Alongside a J-beta primer mix, a sample-barcoded 5' primer served in a second PCR lasting roughly 7 to 11 cycles. A template-switch adaptor with 12 random nucleotides tagged each cDNA molecule. TCRdb re-called the 5' RACE reads through MiXCR, storing one row per CDR3 protein. The table includes roughly 930,000 distinct CDR3 sequences, approximately 49% detected once. V lost 6 bases and J lost 4, with 19 bases in between. Germline CDR1 and CDR2: MGHDK and SYGVNS. The CDR3 is 16 amino acids.

The chain couples TRBV25-1 to TRBJ1-5; no clear D gene. This TCR was recovered from a man aged 30-40 years in good health. Specimen: blood. CDR3 DNA: TGTGCCAGCAGCAACTCGAAGGGCCCTACTAATCAGCCCCAGCATTTT. Protein sequence: CASSNSKGPTNQPQHF. Supplemented by reference TRBV25-1 and TRBJ1-5, the full variable domain reads EADIYQTPRYLVIGTGKKITLECSQTMGHDKMYWYQQDPGMELHLIHYSYGVNSTEKGDLSSESTVSRIRTEHFPLTLESARPSHTSQYLCASSNSKGPTNQPQHFGDGTRLSIL.